What follows are 28 T cell receptor beta chains derived from one specimen sequenced in a study of blood T cells in healthy people across ages. With a J-beta primer mix and a sample-barcoded 5' primer, a second PCR ran about 6 to 11 cycles. TCRdb reprocessed the 5' RACE reads via MiXCR and lists one record per CDR3 protein. The sample has some 640,000 distinct CDR3 sequences, about 30% seen once. Sequences were obtained from blood. Receptors were obtained from a woman at least 80 years old in good health.

On this clonotype itself: Being one base from a much bigger clone, this may be a read error. The DNA for the CDR3 is TGCGCCAGCAGCTTGGCCGGGGGCGCGAACACCGGGGAGCGGTTTTTT. This encodes CASSLAGGANTGERFF. This chain links TRBV5-1 with TRBJ2-2; perhaps D is TRBD1 or TRBD2 (6 bases each). The CDR3 is 16 residues long. Germline-derived CDR1 and CDR2 are SGHRS and YFSETQ.

This chain links TRBV7-2 with TRBJ2-4; no definite D call. The germline V and J ends were trimmed by 2 bases and 2 bases, with 4 bases remaining between them. The CDR3 runs to 13 residues. The germline gives CDR1 SGHTA, CDR2 FQGNSA. CDR3 protein: CASSLLTKNIQYF. In DNA, the CDR3 is TGTGCCAGCAGCTTATTAACCAAAAACATTCAGTACTTC.

This chain uses TRBV21-1 with TRBJ1-2. TRBV21-1 corresponds to a pseudogene. This CDR3 spans 15 amino acids. The CDR3 sequence: CASSKGTAGVNGYTF. CDR3 bases: TGTGCCAGCAGCAAAGGGACCGCAGGCGTGAATGGCTACACCTTC.

The genes are TRBV20-1 and TRBJ1-5, with D maybe TRBD1 (5 bases). Per the germline V gene, CDR1 is DFQATT and CDR2 is SNEGSKA (reference sequence). The V end lost 0 bases, the J end lost 0 bases, and 15 bases lay between the germline ends. The CDR3 has 17 amino acids. The CDR3 reads CSARDQGEGSSNQPQHF. For the CDR3, the DNA is TGCAGTGCTAGAGATCAGGGAGAGGGCAGTAGCAATCAGCCCCAGCATTTT.

This clonotype came up a few times. A read error is possible here, since a much larger clone lies one base away. The chain combines TRBV20-1 with TRBJ2-5, with D perhaps being TRBD1 or TRBD2 (5 bases each). The J call may be in error: the DNA end matches TRBJ2-1 better. The CDR3 length is 11 residues. Germline-derived CDR1 and CDR2 are DFQATT and SNEGSKA (reference sequence). DNA of the CDR3: TGCAGTTTCCGGGGCCAAGAGACCCAGTTCTTC. The encoded protein is CSFRGQETQFF.

This clonotype has at least ten counts. This chain connects TRBV6-5 to TRBJ2-7, with 8 bases fitting TRBD1. The trim removed 6 bases at V and 6 bases at J, leaving 7 bases unmatched. Germline-derived CDR1 and CDR2 are MNHEY and SVGAGI. The CDR3 consists of 13 residues. The DNA for the CDR3 is TGTGCCAGCAGACGCCCAACAGGGGGCGAGCAGTACTTC. Encoded protein: CASRRPTGGEQYF.

V and J are TRBV10-3 and TRBJ2-1; D is unresolved. Per the germline V gene, CDR1 is ENHRY and CDR2 is SYGVKD. V lost 6 bases to trimming and J lost 0 bases, with 6 bases between them. This CDR3 region has 13 residues. The CDR3 reads CAIRGSSYNEQFF. The CDR3 nucleotides are TGTGCCATCAGGGGGTCCTCCTACAATGAGCAGTTCTTC.

This clonotype was detected many times. V is TRBV29-1 and J is TRBJ2-5; unclear D gene. This CDR3 region has 12 residues. Germline lookup yields CDR1 SQVTM and CDR2 ANQGSEA. Trimming stripped 4 bases from V and 1 base from J, with 7 bases between. CDR3 nucleotide sequence: TGCAGCGTTGCGGTGTCCCAAGAGACCCAGTACTTC. Protein: CSVAVSQETQYF.

The table lists this clonotype with many counts. This chain uses TRBV4-1 with TRBJ1-1; TRBD1 matches at 10 bases. The germline gives CDR1 MGHRA, CDR2 YSYEKL. The trim removed 4 bases at V and 1 base at J, leaving 12 bases unmatched. The CDR3 loop spans 18 amino acids. The CDR3 sequence is CASSRSRDRGGGNTEAFF. The CDR3, as DNA: TGCGCCAGCAGCCGTTCCCGGGACAGGGGAGGAGGGAACACTGAAGCTTTCTTT.

This clonotype was seen only a few times. The V and J genes are TRBV6-2 or TRBV6-3 and TRBJ1-5; 8 bases are a match to TRBD1. CDR1 and CDR2 (germline): MNHEY, SVGEGT. V lost 6 bases to trimming and J lost 7 bases; unmatched junction nucleotides: 8. CDR3 length: 14 amino acids. CDR3 in amino acids: CASRSGGAGQPQHF. CDR3 bases: TGTGCCAGCAGATCAGGGGGCGCCGGACAGCCCCAGCATTTT.

Points on this clonotype: The junction does not match germline at one end; this may be a read error. This chain connects TRBV7-3 to TRBJ2-6, with a tentative D call TRBD2 (6 bases). The CDR3 spans 18 residues. The germline CDR1 and CDR2 sequences are SGHTA and FQGTGA. The CDR3 bases are TGTGCCTGCAGCTTACTGGGACTGCAAGCCTCTGGGGCCAACGCCCTGACTTTC. Its translation is CACSLLGLQASGANALTF.

Ten or more counts support this clonotype. The rearrangement joins TRBV6-5 to TRBJ2-7; no clear D. This CDR3 has 17 amino acids. Germline CDR1 and CDR2: MNHEY and SVGAGI. V was pared by 6 bases and J by 2 bases, with 23 bases between. CDR3 in amino acids: CASSPIVGRLLTYEQYF. Written as DNA, the CDR3 is TGTGCCAGCAGCCCAATCGTCGGACGACTTTTGACCTACGAGCAGTACTTC.

This clonotype was detected a few times. This rearrangement joins TRBV5-6 to TRBJ1-1; 7 bases are a match to TRBD1. The CDR3 extends over 16 amino acids. V gave up 0 bases and J gave up 0 bases; unmatched junction bases: 5. The germline CDR1 and CDR2 sequences are SGHDT and YYEEEE. The CDR3 bases are TGTGCCAGCAGCTTGGGACGGGACAGCCTGAACACTGAAGCTTTCTTT. It yields the protein CASSLGRDSLNTEAFF.

This clonotype was recorded many times. The V call is TRBV5-6, the J call TRBJ2-7; 8 bases fit TRBD2. V shed 0 bases and J 7 bases; nucleotides not matched to a gene: 6. This CDR3 contains 14 residues. CDR1 and CDR2 from the germline V gene are SGHDT and YYEEEE. The CDR3 is CASSLGGGIQEQYF. As DNA, the CDR3 is TGTGCCAGCAGCTTGGGCGGGGGGATTCAAGAGCAGTACTTC.

This clonotype was picked up one time. The chain combines TRBV7-2 with TRBJ2-1; D ambiguous. Germline CDR1 and CDR2: SGHTA and FQGNSA. The length of the CDR3 is 18 residues. The V end was cut by 1 base, the J end by 3 bases, with 19 bases between. CDR3 sequence (DNA): TGTGCCAGCAGCTTAGTAATAGACCTTCATGCGCTCTACAATGAGCAGTTCTTC. It translates to CASSLVIDLHALYNEQFF.

This clonotype was seen once. At one end, the junction sequence differs from germline, possibly due to a read error. The chain recombines TRBV7-9 with TRBJ2-5; D assignment may be TRBD1 or TRBD2 (5 bases each). Per germline, CDR1 SEHNR and CDR2 FQNEAQ (reference sequence). This CDR3 contains 10 residues. The CDR3 DNA reads TGTGCCAGCAGCTCAGAGGGGCTAAACTTC. Its protein is CASSSEGLNF.

This clonotype was recorded many times. This chain uses TRBV7-2 with TRBJ2-1; D possibly corresponds to TRBD2 (5 bases). The germline CDR1 and CDR2 sequences are SGHTA and FQGNSA. V lost 6 bases and J 5 bases, leaving 17 bases between the germline ends. The CDR3 sequence is 15 residues long. For the CDR3, the DNA is TGTGCCAGCAGTCCCGAGTGGGCTAGCAACAATGAGCAGTTCTTC. Its translation is CASSPEWASNNEQFF.

A few counts support this clonotype. Just one base apart from a much larger clone, this may be a read error. This sequence joins TRBV7-3 and TRBJ2-6, with a weak D call TRBD2 (5 bases). The germline CDR1 and CDR2 sequences are SGHTA and FQGTGA. The CDR3 runs 15 residues. The CDR3 DNA is TGTGCCAACAGCCCTCGGGGCTCTGGGGCCAACGTCCTGACTTTC. This codes for CANSPRGSGANVLTF. The complete variable domain, with remaining parts taken from reference TRBV7-3 and TRBJ2-6, reads GAGVSQTPSNKVTEKGKYVELRCDPISGHTALYWYRQSLGQGPEFLIYFQGTGAADDSGLPNDRFFAVRPEGSVSTLKIQRTERGDSAVYLCANSPRGSGANVLTFGAGSRLTVL.

The gene calls are TRBV5-1 and TRBJ1-1; a possible D gene is TRBD1 (5 bases). The CDR3 is made up of 15 amino acids. Germline-derived CDR1 and CDR2 are SGHRS and YFSETQ. Trimming pared 4 bases from V and 5 bases from J, leaving 18 bases between. CDR3 amino acids: CASSLNPDGGTEAFF. DNA of the CDR3: TGCGCCAGCAGCCTCAACCCGGACGGGGGAACTGAAGCTTTCTTT.

This chain joins TRBV5-1 and TRBJ2-7; 13 bases agree with TRBD2. This CDR3 region has 18 residues. Germline V gene data show CDR1 as SGHRS and CDR2 as YFSETQ. V lost 2 bases to trimming and J lost 2 bases; unmatched junction nucleotides: 10. DNA for the CDR3: TGCGCCAGCAGCTTAATTTCGGGACTAGCGGGGTACACCTACGAGCAGTACTTC. Amino acids: CASSLISGLAGYTYEQYF.

In the case of this clonotype: A much larger clone differs by one base, so this may be a read error. The J gene is TRBJ2-7, the V gene TRBV28, with 8 bases fitting TRBD2. The CDR3 is 13 amino acids. Germline V CDR1 and CDR2: MDHEN, SYDVKM. V dropped 7 bases and J dropped 3; count of bases not matched to a gene: 5. CDR3 DNA: TGTGCCAGCACCTCGGGGGGGTGCTACGAGCAGTACTTC. It yields the protein CASTSGGCYEQYF.

This clonotype was observed many times. This chain uses TRBV5-4 with TRBJ2-5; the match to TRBD1 covers 7 bases. V shed 4 bases, J shed 0 bases, and the junction held 3 bases outside the gene matches. CDR1 SGHNT and CDR2 YYREEE come from the germline V gene (reference sequence). This CDR3 spans 14 amino acids. CDR3 nucleotide sequence: TGTGCCAGCAGCCCACAGGGGCACCAAGAGACCCAGTACTTC. It encodes CASSPQGHQETQYF. Using reference TRBV5-4 and TRBJ2-5 for the parts outside the CDR3, the full variable domain is ETGVTQSPTHLIKTRGQQVTLRCSSQSGHNTVSWYQQALGQGPQFIFQYYREEENGRGNFPPRFSGLQFPNYSSELNVNALELDDSALYLCASSPQGHQETQYFGPGTRLLVL.

This clonotype was seen a few times. One base away lies a much larger clone, so this may be a sequencing read error. J is TRBJ2-1 and V is TRBV4-2; a weak D match, TRBD1 (6 bases). Matching the DNA end better, TRBJ2-7 makes the J call doubtful. CDR3 length: 17 residues. Germline lookup yields CDR1 LGHNA and CDR2 YNFKEQ. CDR3 residues: CASSRLGAASSYNEQYF. Written as DNA, the CDR3 is TGTGCCAGCAGCCGATTGGGGGCCGCGAGCTCCTACAATGAGCAGTACTTC.

Comments on this clonotype: A much larger clone differs from this one at a single base, so this may be a read error. V gene TRBV9 combines with J gene TRBJ2-4; 8 bases line up with TRBD1. Germline V gene data show CDR1 as SGDLS and CDR2 as YYNGEE. The V and J ends lost 3 bases and 7 bases, in that order; junction bases with no gene match: 15. CDR3 length equals 17 residues. Here the CDR3 DNA reads TGTGCCAGCAGCGGGCCGGGGGCAGGGGGCGAGAGGAACATTCAGTACTTC. As protein: CASSGPGAGGERNIQYF.

This clonotype showed up many times. The V and J genes are TRBV5-1 and TRBJ2-5; D remains ambiguous. This CDR3 comprises 12 residues. CDR1 and CDR2 (germline): SGHRS, YFSETQ. Trimming shortened V by 0 bases and J by 3 bases, and 3 bases separated the two germline ends. In nucleotides, the CDR3 is TGCGCCAGCAGCTTGGAAGAAGAGACCCAGTACTTC. Translation: CASSLEEETQYF.

This chain links TRBV7-9 with TRBJ2-5, with 8 bases matching TRBD1. CDR1 SEHNR and CDR2 FQNEAQ come from the germline V gene (reference sequence). The length of the CDR3 is 14 residues. With V trimmed by 7 bases and J by 5 bases, 9 bases remained unmatched. CDR3 protein: CASKTDRVGETQYF. CDR3 in DNA: TGTGCCAGCAAGACGGACAGGGTTGGGGAGACCCAGTACTTC.

The chain combines TRBV18 with TRBJ1-4; 7 nucleotides align to TRBD1. CDR3 size: 14 residues. Germline CDR1 and CDR2: KGHSH and LQKENI. Trimming took 3 bases from V and 7 from J; bases not matched to a gene: 5. The CDR3 nucleotides read TGTGCCAGCTCACCCGGACAGGCGGGTGAAAAACTGTTTTTT. Its translation: CASSPGQAGEKLFF.

This clonotype was found many times. The J gene is TRBJ2-5, the V gene TRBV5-1, with 11 bases aligning to TRBD2. The V segment lost 2 bases and the J segment 4 bases; nucleotides outside the gene matches: 4. CDR3 length: 15 residues. CDR1 SGHRS and CDR2 YFSETQ come from the germline V gene. CDR3 sequence (DNA): TGCGCCAGCAGCTTTAGCGGGGGGGCCTCAGAGACCCAGTACTTC. This sequence encodes CASSFSGGASETQYF.